The source of this T cell receptor beta chain is a study of blood T cell repertoires in COVID-19. In its sample, this clone was seen once. The table came from immunoSEQ multiplex PCR; TCRdb's copy has only in-frame clones and leaves some out. The repertoire holds over 200,000 clones, approximately 80% seen once, with approximately 1.8% in the top ten. Trimming stripped 1 base from V and 3 bases from J, with 12 bases between. This CDR3 is built from 15 residues. CDR1 and CDR2 (germline): SGHTA, FQGTGA. Cohorts were assigned according to the clinical history that participants reported. The sequencing input was PBMCs or T cells enriched from blood (not recorded which). The source of this sequence is a man aged 60 to 69 who had recovered from COVID-19. The chain is built from TRBV7-3 and TRBJ1-1, with D tentatively TRBD1 (5 bases). CDR3 protein: CASSLMRLGDTEAFF. The CDR3 DNA reads TGTGCCAGCAGCTTAATGCGGCTAGGGGACACTGAAGCTTTCTTT.